The clone carrying this T cell receptor beta chain appeared a few times. The sample is drawn from a study of T-cell memory formation after mild COVID-19. TCRdb called the 5' RACE reads again in MiXCR, with one record for every CDR3 protein. Found here are over 300,000 distinct CDR3 sequences, 20% to 25% of them singletons; the top ten hold roughly 21%. Material: PBMCs or a T cell subset sorted from them (not recorded which). The clonotype originates from a young man who had mild COVID-19 (a few samples of this study predate the infection). Cell type and time point are not known.

This chain's CDR3 is CASSQDRGEKLFF. The CDR3 DNA reads TGCGCCAGCAGCCAAGATCGAGGTGAAAAACTGTTTTTT. The chain couples TRBV4-1 to TRBJ1-4, with D uncertain. This CDR3 contains 13 residues. V was cut by 0 bases and J by 7 bases, with 6 bases left in between. CDR1 is MGHRA and CDR2 is YSYEKL in the germline V gene.